These 30 T cell receptor beta chains originate from one sample sequenced in a study of T cell responses to AZD1222 COVID-19 vaccine. TCRdb's table, derived via immunoSEQ multiplex PCR, lists solely in-frame clones and lacks some. The repertoire holds 180,000 or so clones, with approximately 90% as singletons. Source: peripheral blood, taken 28 days after the second AZD1222 dose. These receptors were collected from an adult who received the AZD1222 COVID-19 vaccine.

This clone was recorded only once. The J gene is TRBJ1-5, the V gene TRBV7-2, with D maybe TRBD1 (6 bases). Germline CDR1 reads SGHTA; CDR2 reads FQGNSA. The CDR3 loop spans 13 amino acids. Deletions cut 4 bases from V and 4 bases from J, with 8 bases between. CDR3 residues: CASSSRGNQPQHF. In DNA, the CDR3 is TGTGCCAGCAGCTCCAGGGGTAATCAGCCCCAGCATTTT.

V usage is TRBV5-1 and J usage is TRBJ1-6, with unresolved D. This CDR3 contains 15 residues. Germline V gene data show CDR1 as SGHRS and CDR2 as YFSETQ. Trimming pared 0 bases from V and 7 bases from J, leaving 11 bases between. CDR3 nucleotides: TGCGCCAGCAGCTTGGGTGCGAATGGGAATTCACCCCTCCACTTT. It codes for CASSLGANGNSPLHF.

This clone has just one count. The chain is built from TRBV3-1 (or the pseudogene TRBV3-2) and TRBJ1-3, with 9 bases lining up with TRBD1. The CDR3 consists of 14 residues. Germline V gene data show CDR1 as LGHDT and CDR2 as YNNKEL (reference sequence). Losses at the gene ends were 6 bases for V and 1 base for J; bases not matched to a gene: 1. The chain's CDR3 is CASRDRGSGNTIYF. CDR3 sequence (DNA): TGTGCCAGCAGGGACAGGGGATCTGGAAACACCATATATTTT.

There are a few counts of this clone. The V gene is TRBV30, the J gene TRBJ1-2, with 12 positions matching TRBD1. CDR1 and CDR2 (germline): GTSNPN, SVGIG (reference sequence). V shed 3 bases and J 0 bases; nucleotides not matched to a gene: 5. This CDR3 is 16 amino acids long. The CDR3: CAWRGQGARSNYGYTF. CDR3 DNA: TGTGCCTGGAGGGGACAGGGGGCCCGCTCTAACTATGGCTACACCTTC.

The rearrangement joins TRBV5-4 to TRBJ2-3, with TRBD2 matching 10 bases. V gave up 1 base and J gave up 3 bases; unmatched junction bases: 11. The germline gives CDR1 SGHNT, CDR2 YYREEE (reference sequence). This CDR3 region has 18 residues. The CDR3 region has the DNA TGTGCCAGCAGCTTGTTCCCCGACACTAGCGGGACTACAGATACGCAGTATTTT. Protein product: CASSLFPDTSGTTDTQYF.

J is TRBJ2-5 and V is TRBV28; TRBD2 matches at 9 bases. Germline V gene lookup returns CDR1 MDHEN and CDR2 SYDVKM. This CDR3 is 15 amino acids long. V dropped 5 bases and J dropped 4; count of bases not matched to a gene: 8. CDR3 nucleotide sequence: TGTGCCAGCAGTCCCCTTAGCGGGAGCAGAGAGACCCAGTACTTC. Translation: CASSPLSGSRETQYF.

V and J are TRBV24-1 and TRBJ2-1; D ambiguous. The CDR3 contains 11 residues. Per the germline V gene, CDR1 is KGHDR and CDR2 is SFDVKD. Deletions cut 5 bases from V and 5 bases from J, with 3 bases between. The CDR3 DNA sequence: TGTGCCACCAGTGTAAACAATGAGCAGTTCTTC. This codes for CATSVNNEQFF.

This clone was counted a few times. This chain connects TRBV27 to TRBJ1-6; a possible D gene is TRBD1 (6 bases). CDR3 size: 15 residues. Germline loops: CDR1 MNHEY, CDR2 SMNVEV (reference sequence). Trimming removed 7 bases at V and 4 bases at J, with 14 bases between. The CDR3 region is CASKARGHYNSPLHF. The CDR3 coding sequence is TGTGCCAGCAAGGCCAGGGGACATTATAATTCACCCCTCCACTTT.

The chain uses TRBV5-1 and TRBJ1-3, with a tentative D call TRBD1 (6 bases). The CDR3 loop spans 15 amino acids. With 0 bases removed from V and 2 bases from J, the gap between germline ends came to 9 bases. The germline gives CDR1 SGHRS, CDR2 YFSETQ. CDR3 bases: TGCGCCAGCAGCTTGGAAGGGGGGACTGGAAACACCATATATTTT. It encodes CASSLEGGTGNTIYF.

This clone was detected only once. The genes are TRBV21-1 and TRBJ1-1. TRBV21-1 is given as a pseudogene. This CDR3 has 15 residues. CDR3 sequence: CASTKGTRENTEAFF. Written as DNA, the CDR3 is TGTGCCAGCACCAAAGGGACCCGGGAGAACACTGAAGCTTTCTTT.

The chain couples TRBV27 to TRBJ2-2; D gene ambiguous. This CDR3 spans 13 amino acids. From germline, CDR1 is MNHEY and CDR2 SMNVEV (reference sequence). The V gene lost 0 bases and the J gene lost 4 bases, with 3 bases spanning the gap. The CDR3 DNA sequence: TGTGCCAGCAGTTTATCGTCCACCGGGGAGCTGTTTTTT. Translation gives CASSLSSTGELFF.

This clone has a handful of counts. The rearrangement uses TRBV19 and TRBJ2-4, with 8 bases lining up with TRBD1. Germline CDR1 is LNHDA and CDR2 is SQIVND (reference sequence). The junction had 8 bases not matched to a gene; V was cut back by 9 bases and J by 7 bases. The CDR3 sequence is 13 residues long. The CDR3 reads CASGPTGANIQYF. As DNA, the CDR3 is TGTGCCAGCGGACCGACAGGGGCGAACATTCAGTACTTC. The full variable domain, rest sourced from reference TRBV19 and TRBJ2-4, is DGGITQSPKYLFRKEGQNVTLSCEQNLNHDAMYWYRQDPGQGLRLIYYSQIVNDFQKGDIAEGYSVSREKKESFPLTVTSAQKNPTAFYLCASGPTGANIQYFGAGTRLSVL.

This chain connects TRBV20-1 to TRBJ1-1; D is uncertain. Germline V gene sequence: CDR1 DFQATT, CDR2 SNEGSKA (reference sequence). The CDR3 covers 11 residues. The ends were cut back, 6 bases at V and 8 bases at J, with 13 bases in the middle. The CDR3 nucleotides are TGCAGTGCAACTCGTTCGGGGGAAGCTTTCTTT. Protein sequence: CSATRSGEAFF.

To note about this clone: Compared with germline, one end of the junction differs, possibly owing to a read error. The V call is TRBV7-7, the J call TRBJ2-5, with D uncertain. CDR1 and CDR2 from the germline V gene are SSHAT and FNYEAQ (reference sequence). The CDR3 totals 15 residues. The DNA of the CDR3 is TGTGCTAGCAGCCTAGGAATGGGCGAGGATGAGACCCAGTACTTC. It codes for CASSLGMGEDETQYF.

The chain is built from TRBV19 and TRBJ1-2, with a weak D call TRBD1 (5 bases). There are 12 residues in the CDR3. V was shortened by 5 bases and J by 8 bases, with 12 bases between the two germline ends. Germline loops: CDR1 LNHDA, CDR2 SQIVND (reference sequence). DNA of the CDR3: TGTGCCAGTAGTCTGGGGACGTGGGGCTACACCTTC. This sequence encodes CASSLGTWGYTF.

As for this clone: Other DNA sequences in this specimen translate into the identical CDR3. This chain uses TRBV15 with TRBJ1-2; TRBD1 is a possible D gene (5 bases). There are 14 residues in the CDR3. Germline CDR1 LNHNV, CDR2 YYDKDF (reference sequence). Trimming shortened V by 0 bases and J by 4 bases, and 9 bases separated the two germline ends. CDR3 loop: CATSRDRGSYGYTF. The CDR3 bases are TGTGCCACCAGCAGAGATAGGGGCAGCTATGGCTACACCTTC. Supplemented by reference TRBV15 and TRBJ1-2, the full variable domain reads DAMVIQNPRYQVTQFGKPVTLSCSQTLNHNVMYWYQQKSSQAPKLLFHYYDKDFNNEADTPDNFQSRRPNTSFCFLDIRSPGLGDTAMYLCATSRDRGSYGYTFGSGTRLTVV.

V is TRBV9 and J is TRBJ1-1; a possible D gene is TRBD1 (6 bases). The CDR3 consists of 14 residues. Trimming stripped 0 bases from V and 1 base from J, with 7 bases between. Germline V gene lookup returns CDR1 SGDLS and CDR2 YYNGEE. CDR3 residues: CASSVGTANTEAFF. CDR3 in DNA: TGTGCCAGCAGCGTAGGGACAGCGAACACTGAAGCTTTCTTT.

The chain joins TRBV28 to TRBJ1-1; TRBD1 agrees at 9 bases. Per the germline V gene, CDR1 is MDHEN and CDR2 is SYDVKM. V lost 4 bases to trimming and J lost 4 bases; unmatched junction nucleotides: 13. This CDR3 spans 17 amino acids. In DNA form, the CDR3 reads TGTGCCAGCAGTTCCCCCACAGGGGGCGGAGGAGGCACTGAAGCTTTCTTT. Its protein is CASSSPTGGGGGTEAFF.

J is TRBJ2-6 and V is TRBV7-2; D remains unclear. The CDR3 loop spans 16 amino acids. Looked up from germline, CDR1 is SGHTA and CDR2 is FQGNSA. V lost 1 base, J lost 1 base, and 8 bases lay in between. The CDR3 nucleotides read TGTGCCAGCAGCTTAGTCAGTGGGTCTGGGGCCAACGTCCTGACTTTC. Its protein product is CASSLVSGSGANVLTF.

The chain carries TRBV7-3 and TRBJ2-3, with D uncertain. This CDR3 contains 13 residues. Germline CDR1 is SGHTA and CDR2 is FQGTGA. V was trimmed by 5 bases and J by 5 bases, leaving 11 bases between them. This CDR3 reads CASSTAYRDTQYF. Here the CDR3 DNA reads TGTGCCAGCAGCACGGCGTACAGAGATACGCAGTATTTT. The full variable domain, in which reference TRBV7-3 and TRBJ2-3 provide the parts outside the CDR3, is GAGVSQTPSNKVTEKGKYVELRCDPISGHTALYWYRQSLGQGPEFLIYFQGTGAADDSGLPNDRFFAVRPEGSVSTLKIQRTERGDSAVYLCASSTAYRDTQYFGPGTRLTVL.

V usage is TRBV2 and J usage is TRBJ2-7; 14 bases map to TRBD2. CDR3 length: 15 residues. Germline V gene sequence: CDR1 SNHLY, CDR2 FYNNEI. The V and J ends lost 1 base and 7 bases, in that order; junction bases with no gene match: 3. The CDR3 DNA follows: TGTGCCAGCAGTGAAGTGGGACTAGCGGGGGAGGAGCAGTACTTC. It translates to CASSEVGLAGEEQYF.

On this clone itself: One end of the junction fails to match germline, which may point to a read error. The chain combines TRBV6-6 with TRBJ2-1; 8 bases align to TRBD2. Germline loops: CDR1 MNHNY, CDR2 SVGAGI (reference sequence). There are 16 residues in the CDR3. CDR3: CASSSGLASSHNEQFF. The CDR3 region has the DNA TGTGCCAGCAGTTCCGGACTAGCCAGCTCCCACAATGAGCAGTTCTTC.

The chain joins TRBV7-8 to TRBJ2-6, with D possibly being TRBD1 or TRBD2 (5 bases each). The germline CDR1 and CDR2 sequences are SGHVS and FQNEAQ. V was pared by 6 bases and J by 5 bases, with 23 bases between. This CDR3 region has 18 residues. Here the CDR3 reads CASRSGPDTGIRANVLTF. The CDR3 DNA reads as TGTGCCAGCAGAAGCGGCCCGGACACGGGGATTCGGGCCAACGTCCTGACTTTC.

This rearrangement joins TRBV6-5 to TRBJ1-2; TRBD1 might be the D (5 bases). The V gene lost 0 bases and the J gene lost 6 bases, with 11 bases spanning the gap. This CDR3 comprises 14 residues. The germline V gene has CDR1 MNHEY and CDR2 SVGAGI. The CDR3 DNA follows: TGTGCCAGCAGTTACTCGAGACGGGGGGATGGCTACACCTTC. It translates to CASSYSRRGDGYTF.

The gene calls are TRBV11-3 and TRBJ1-3, with 8 bases that match TRBD1. CDR3 length equals 18 residues. From germline, CDR1 is SGHNT and CDR2 YENEEA. Trimming removed 7 bases from V and 1 base from J; junction bases left unmatched: 15. Here the CDR3 DNA reads TGTGCCAGCAACAAACCTCCAGGGGGCGAGAGTTCTGGAAACACCATATATTTT. It specifies CASNKPPGGESSGNTIYF.

V usage is TRBV13 and J usage is TRBJ2-5; D possibly matches TRBD1 or TRBD2 (6 bases each). Germline loops: CDR1 PRHDT, CDR2 FYEKMQ (reference sequence). Trimming removed 2 bases from V and 4 bases from J, with 11 bases in between. There are 14 residues in the CDR3. CDR3 nucleotide sequence: TGTGCCAGCAGCTTAAGGGGGGTGCGAGAGACCCAGTACTTC. Translation: CASSLRGVRETQYF.

The chain is built from TRBV19 and TRBJ2-7, with 8 bases lining up with TRBD1. V lost 3 bases and J lost 2; bases outside the gene matches: 6. The CDR3 covers 15 residues. Looked up from germline, CDR1 is LNHDA and CDR2 is SQIVND (reference sequence). The CDR3 DNA is TGTGCCAGTAGTATTGGACAGGGTAGTGCCTACGAGCAGTACTTC. It yields the protein CASSIGQGSAYEQYF.

This clone came up once. V usage is TRBV7-6 and J usage is TRBJ1-5; D is undetermined. The CDR3 sequence is 21 residues long. Germline loops: CDR1 SGHVS, CDR2 FNYEAQ. Trimming removed 5 bases from V and 0 bases from J, with 29 bases in between. CDR3 sequence (DNA): TGTGCCAGCAGCCTATTGACCGGGCTGTCAGGCCGGTGTCTTAGCAATCAGCCCCAGCATTTT. This codes for CASSLLTGLSGRCLSNQPQHF. Based on the CDR3 plus reference TRBV7-6 and TRBJ1-5, the full variable domain is GAGVSQSPRYKVTKRGQDVALRCDPISGHVSLYWYRQALGQGPEFLTYFNYEAQQDKSGLPNDRFSAERPEGSISTLTIQRTEQRDSAMYRCASSLLTGLSGRCLSNQPQHFGDGTRLSIL.

This chain joins TRBV28 and TRBJ1-2, with TRBD1 matching 9 bases. The trim removed 8 bases at V and 0 bases at J, leaving 1 base unmatched. Per the germline V gene, CDR1 is MDHEN and CDR2 is SYDVKM. The CDR3 consists of 13 residues. The chain's CDR3 is CASGDRANYGYTF. The DNA of the CDR3 is TGTGCCAGCGGGGACAGGGCTAACTATGGCTACACCTTC.

The V call is TRBV12-3 or TRBV12-4, the J call TRBJ1-2; D is unresolved. The germline V and J ends were trimmed by 3 bases and 4 bases, with 9 bases remaining between them. This CDR3 spans 13 amino acids. CDR3 amino acids: CASSLERTYGYTF. CDR3 sequence (DNA): TGTGCCAGCAGTTTGGAAAGGACCTATGGCTACACCTTC.